The 2 T cell receptor beta chains below all came from one sample that was sequenced in a study of blood T cell repertoires in COVID-19. Clones were read by immunoSEQ multiplex PCR, and TCRdb kept only the in-frame ones, dropping some. This table holds a few hundred thousand clones, 80% found once. The material sequenced was PBMCs or T cells enriched from blood (not recorded which). The receptors originated from a middle-aged woman with acute COVID-19.

This clone was picked up one time. V usage is TRBV5-4 and J usage is TRBJ1-4, with TRBD1 matching over 10 bases. CDR1 and CDR2 (germline): SGHNT, YYREEE (reference sequence). The CDR3 runs 13 residues. The V gene end was trimmed by 5 bases and the J gene end by 11 bases; junction bases not matched to a gene: 6. The CDR3 loop is CASSSGTGDKLFF. The CDR3 coding sequence is TGTGCCAGCAGTTCGGGGACAGGGGATAAACTGTTTTTT.

This rearrangement joins TRBV6-5 to TRBJ2-2, with unresolved D. This CDR3 is 13 amino acids long. The ends were cut back, 2 bases at V and 5 bases at J, with 6 bases in the middle. The germline gives CDR1 MNHEY, CDR2 SVGAGI. This chain's CDR3 is CASSYVVTGELFF. The DNA for the CDR3 is TGTGCCAGCAGTTACGTAGTTACCGGGGAGCTGTTTTTT.